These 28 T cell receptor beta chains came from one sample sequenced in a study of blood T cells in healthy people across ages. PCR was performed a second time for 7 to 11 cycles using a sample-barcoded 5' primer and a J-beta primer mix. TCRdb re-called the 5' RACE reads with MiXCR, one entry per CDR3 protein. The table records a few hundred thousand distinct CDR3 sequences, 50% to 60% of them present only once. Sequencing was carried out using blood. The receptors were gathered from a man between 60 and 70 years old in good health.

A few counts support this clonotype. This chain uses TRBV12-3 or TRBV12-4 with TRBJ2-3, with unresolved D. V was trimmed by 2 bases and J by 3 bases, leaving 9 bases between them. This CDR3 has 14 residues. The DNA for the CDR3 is TGTGCCAGCAGTTTACCCGCCCGGACAGATACGCAGTATTTT. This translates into CASSLPARTDTQYF.

The CDR3 DNA sequence: TGTGCCTCAGGGCCGTCTACCTACGAGCAGTACTTC. Translating it yields CASGPSTYEQYF. This chain connects TRBV12-3 or TRBV12-4 to TRBJ2-4; D might be TRBD1 (5 bases). The DNA end is a closer match to TRBJ2-7, so the J assignment may be wrong. CDR3 size: 12 residues.

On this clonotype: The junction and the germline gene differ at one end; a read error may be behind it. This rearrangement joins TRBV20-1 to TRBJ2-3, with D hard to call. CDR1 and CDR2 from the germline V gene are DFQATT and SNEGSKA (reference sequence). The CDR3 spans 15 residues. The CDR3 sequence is CSVRVLSDPTDTQYF. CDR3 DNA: TGCAGTGTTAGAGTCCTAAGCGACCCCACAGATACGCAGTATTTT.

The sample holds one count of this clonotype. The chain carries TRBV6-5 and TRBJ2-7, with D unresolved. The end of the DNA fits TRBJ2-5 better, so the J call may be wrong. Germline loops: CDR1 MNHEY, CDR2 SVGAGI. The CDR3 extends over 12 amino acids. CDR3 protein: CASGETAETQYF. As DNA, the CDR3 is TGTGCCAGCGGGGAAACGGCAGAGACCCAGTACTTC.

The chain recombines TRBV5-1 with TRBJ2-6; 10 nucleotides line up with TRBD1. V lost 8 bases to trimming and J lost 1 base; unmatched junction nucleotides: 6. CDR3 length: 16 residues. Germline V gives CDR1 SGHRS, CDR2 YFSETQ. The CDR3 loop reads CASSTGGASGANVLTF. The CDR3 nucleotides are TGCGCCAGTTCGACAGGGGGCGCATCTGGGGCCAACGTCCTGACTTTC.

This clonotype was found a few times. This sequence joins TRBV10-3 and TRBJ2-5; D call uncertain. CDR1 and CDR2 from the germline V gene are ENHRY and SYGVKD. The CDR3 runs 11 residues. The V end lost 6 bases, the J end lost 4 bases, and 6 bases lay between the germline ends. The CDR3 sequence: CAIRTTETQYF. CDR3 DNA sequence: TGTGCCATCAGGACCACAGAGACCCAGTACTTC.

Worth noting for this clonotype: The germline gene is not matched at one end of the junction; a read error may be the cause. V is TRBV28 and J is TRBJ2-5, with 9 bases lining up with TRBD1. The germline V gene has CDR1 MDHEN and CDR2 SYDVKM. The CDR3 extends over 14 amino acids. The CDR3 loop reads CASSESGQGEEQYF. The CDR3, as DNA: TGCGCCAGCAGTGAGTCGGGACAGGGTGAAGAGCAGTACTTC.

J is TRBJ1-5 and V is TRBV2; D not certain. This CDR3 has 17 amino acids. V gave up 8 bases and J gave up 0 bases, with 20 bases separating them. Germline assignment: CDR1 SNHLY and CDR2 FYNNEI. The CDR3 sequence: CASSEIGGSRSNQPQHF. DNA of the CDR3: TGTGCCAGCTCGGAGATTGGTGGCAGTCGTAGCAATCAGCCCCAGCATTTT.

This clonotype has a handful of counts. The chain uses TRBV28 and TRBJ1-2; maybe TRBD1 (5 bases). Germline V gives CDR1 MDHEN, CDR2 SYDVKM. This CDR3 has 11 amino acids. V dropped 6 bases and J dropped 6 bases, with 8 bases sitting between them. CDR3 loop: CASRAGHGYTF. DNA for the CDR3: TGTGCCAGCAGGGCGGGGCATGGCTACACCTTC.

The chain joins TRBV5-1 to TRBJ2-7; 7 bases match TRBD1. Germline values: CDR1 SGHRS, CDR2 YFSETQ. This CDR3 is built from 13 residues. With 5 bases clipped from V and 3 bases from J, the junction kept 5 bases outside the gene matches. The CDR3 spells CASSGTERYEQYF. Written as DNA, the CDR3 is TGCGCCAGCAGTGGGACAGAGCGCTACGAGCAGTACTTC.

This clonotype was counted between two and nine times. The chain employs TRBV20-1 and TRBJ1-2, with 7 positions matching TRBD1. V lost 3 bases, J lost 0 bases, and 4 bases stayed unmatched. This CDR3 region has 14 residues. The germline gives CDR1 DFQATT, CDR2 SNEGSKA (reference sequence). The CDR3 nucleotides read TGCAGTGCTAGTAGGGGGCAGGCTAACTATGGCTACACCTTC. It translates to CSASRGQANYGYTF.

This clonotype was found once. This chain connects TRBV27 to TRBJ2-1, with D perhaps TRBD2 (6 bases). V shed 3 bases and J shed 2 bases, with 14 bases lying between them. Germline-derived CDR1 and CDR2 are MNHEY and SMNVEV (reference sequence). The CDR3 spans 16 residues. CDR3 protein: CASSLTGTQTYNEQFF. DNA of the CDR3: TGTGCCAGCAGTTTGACCGGGACTCAAACCTACAATGAGCAGTTCTTC.

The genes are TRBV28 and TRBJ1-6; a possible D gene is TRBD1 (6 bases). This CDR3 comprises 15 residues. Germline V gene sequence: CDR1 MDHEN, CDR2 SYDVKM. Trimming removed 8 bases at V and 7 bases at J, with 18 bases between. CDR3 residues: CASGLGRGNNSPLHF. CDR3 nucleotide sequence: TGTGCCAGCGGCTTGGGCAGGGGAAACAATTCACCCCTCCACTTT.

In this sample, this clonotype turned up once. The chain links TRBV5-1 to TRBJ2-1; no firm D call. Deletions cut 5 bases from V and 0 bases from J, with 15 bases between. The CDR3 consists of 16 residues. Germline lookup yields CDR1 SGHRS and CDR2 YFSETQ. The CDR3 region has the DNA TGCGCCAGCAGGTCACCGGCGGCCTACTCCTACAATGAGCAGTTCTTC. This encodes CASRSPAAYSYNEQFF.

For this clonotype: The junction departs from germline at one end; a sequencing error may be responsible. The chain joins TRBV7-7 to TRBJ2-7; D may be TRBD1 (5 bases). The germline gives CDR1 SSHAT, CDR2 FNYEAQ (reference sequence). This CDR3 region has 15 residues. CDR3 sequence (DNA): TGTGCTAGCAGCTTAGGGGCAGGGAACACCTACGAGCAGTACTTC. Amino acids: CASSLGAGNTYEQYF.

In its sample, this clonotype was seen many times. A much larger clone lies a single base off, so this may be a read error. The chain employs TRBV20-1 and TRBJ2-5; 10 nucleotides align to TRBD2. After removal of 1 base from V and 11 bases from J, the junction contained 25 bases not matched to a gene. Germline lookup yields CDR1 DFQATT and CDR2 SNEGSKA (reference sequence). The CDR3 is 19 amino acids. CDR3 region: CSARVIWGSSGRRDNEQYF. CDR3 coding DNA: TGCAGTGCTAGAGTCATATGGGGTAGTAGCGGGAGGCGTGACAATGAGCAGTACTTC.

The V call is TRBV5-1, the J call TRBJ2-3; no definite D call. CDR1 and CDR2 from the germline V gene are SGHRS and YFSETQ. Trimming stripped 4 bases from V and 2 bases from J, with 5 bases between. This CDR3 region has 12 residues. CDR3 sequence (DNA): TGCGCCAGCAGCCGCGCCACAGATACGCAGTATTTT. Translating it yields CASSRATDTQYF.

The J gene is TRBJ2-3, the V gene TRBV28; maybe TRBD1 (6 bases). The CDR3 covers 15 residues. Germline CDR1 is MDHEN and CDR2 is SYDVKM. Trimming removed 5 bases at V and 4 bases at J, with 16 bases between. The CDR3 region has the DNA TGTGCCAGCAGTCCTCTCCAGGGGTCCCCAGATACGCAGTATTTT. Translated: CASSPLQGSPDTQYF.

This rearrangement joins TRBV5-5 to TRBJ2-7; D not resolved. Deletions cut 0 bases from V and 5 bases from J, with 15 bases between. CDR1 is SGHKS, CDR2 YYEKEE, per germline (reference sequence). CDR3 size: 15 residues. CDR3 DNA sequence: TGTGCCAGCAGCTTGGCAAGTTGGTCGGGTGACGAGCAGTACTTC. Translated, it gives CASSLASWSGDEQYF.

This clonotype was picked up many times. CDR3: CASSPAQAQETQYF. CDR3 in DNA: TGTGCCAGCAGCCCCGCCCAGGCGCAAGAGACCCAGTACTTC. The V gene is TRBV9, the J gene TRBJ2-5; no reliable D call. This CDR3 has 14 residues. Germline V gene sequence: CDR1 SGDLS, CDR2 YYNGEE. The germline V and J ends were trimmed by 4 bases and 2 bases, with 12 bases remaining between them.

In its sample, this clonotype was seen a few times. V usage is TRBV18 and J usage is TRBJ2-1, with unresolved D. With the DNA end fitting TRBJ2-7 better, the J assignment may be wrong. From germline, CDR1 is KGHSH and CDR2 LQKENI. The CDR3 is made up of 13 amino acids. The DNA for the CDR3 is TGTGCCAGCTCACCAGACTCCTACAATGAGCAGTACTTC. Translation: CASSPDSYNEQYF.

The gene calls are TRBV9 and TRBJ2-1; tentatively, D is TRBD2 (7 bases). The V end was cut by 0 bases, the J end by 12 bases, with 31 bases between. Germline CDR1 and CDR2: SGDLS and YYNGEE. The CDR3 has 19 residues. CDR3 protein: CASSVAAWGGLARTDGQFF. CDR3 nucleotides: TGTGCCAGCAGCGTAGCGGCTTGGGGGGGGCTAGCGAGGACTGATGGGCAGTTCTTC.

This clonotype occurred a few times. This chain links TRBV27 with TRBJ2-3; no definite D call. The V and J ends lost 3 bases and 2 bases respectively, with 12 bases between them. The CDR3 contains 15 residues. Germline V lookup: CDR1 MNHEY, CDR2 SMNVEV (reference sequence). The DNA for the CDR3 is TGTGCCAGCAGTTTTTTTTCGCAACTCACAGATACGCAGTATTTT. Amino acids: CASSFFSQLTDTQYF.

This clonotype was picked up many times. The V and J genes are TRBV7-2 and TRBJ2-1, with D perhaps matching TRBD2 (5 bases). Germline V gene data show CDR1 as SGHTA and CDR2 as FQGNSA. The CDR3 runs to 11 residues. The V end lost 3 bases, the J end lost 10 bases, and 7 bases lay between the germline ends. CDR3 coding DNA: TGTGCCAGCAGCTTGCGAGGGGAGCAGTTCTTC. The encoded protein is CASSLRGEQFF.

The CDR3: CASSQDGSGRWNAYEQYF. CDR3 nucleotides: TGTGCCAGCAGCCAAGATGGTAGCGGGAGGTGGAACGCCTACGAGCAGTACTTC. The V gene is TRBV3-1, the J gene TRBJ2-7; 10 nucleotides agree with TRBD2. Germline lookup yields CDR1 LGHDT and CDR2 YNNKEL (reference sequence). The CDR3 has 18 amino acids. The V and J ends lost 0 bases and 2 bases, in that order; junction bases with no gene match: 10.

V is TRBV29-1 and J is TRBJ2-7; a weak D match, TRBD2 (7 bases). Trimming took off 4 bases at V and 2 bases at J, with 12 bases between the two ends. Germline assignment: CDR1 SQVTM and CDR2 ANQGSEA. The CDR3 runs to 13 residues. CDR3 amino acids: CSVGGRGAYEQYF. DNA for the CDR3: TGCAGCGTTGGTGGGAGGGGGGCCTACGAGCAGTACTTC.

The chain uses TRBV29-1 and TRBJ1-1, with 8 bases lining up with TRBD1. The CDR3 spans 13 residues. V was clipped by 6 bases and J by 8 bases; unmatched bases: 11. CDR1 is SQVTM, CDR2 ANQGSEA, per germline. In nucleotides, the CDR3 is TGCAGCGTCCTCATCGTCGGGACAGGAGAAGCTTTCTTT. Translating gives CSVLIVGTGEAFF. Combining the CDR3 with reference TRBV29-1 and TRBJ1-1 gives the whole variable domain SAVISQKPSRDICQRGTSLTIQCQVDSQVTMMFWYRQQPGQSLTLIATANQGSEATYESGFVIDKFPISRPNLTFSTLTVSNMSPEDSSIYLCSVLIVGTGEAFFGQGTRLTVV.

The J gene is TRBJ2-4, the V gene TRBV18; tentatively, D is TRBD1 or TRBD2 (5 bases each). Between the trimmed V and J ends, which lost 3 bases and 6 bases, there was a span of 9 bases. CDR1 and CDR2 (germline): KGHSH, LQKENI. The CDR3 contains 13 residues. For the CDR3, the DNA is TGTGCCAGCTCACCGAGGGACGGAAACATTCAGTACTTC. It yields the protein CASSPRDGNIQYF.